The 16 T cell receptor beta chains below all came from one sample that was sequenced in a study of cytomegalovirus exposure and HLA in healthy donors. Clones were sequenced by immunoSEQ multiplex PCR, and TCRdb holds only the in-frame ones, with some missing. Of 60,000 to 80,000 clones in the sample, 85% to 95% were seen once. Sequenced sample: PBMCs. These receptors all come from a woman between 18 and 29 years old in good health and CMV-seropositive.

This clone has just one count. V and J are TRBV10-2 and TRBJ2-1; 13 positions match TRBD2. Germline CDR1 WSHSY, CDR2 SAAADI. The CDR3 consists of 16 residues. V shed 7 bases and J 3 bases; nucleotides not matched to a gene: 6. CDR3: CASTYRTSGGYNEQFF. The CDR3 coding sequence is TGCGCCAGCACCTACCGGACTAGCGGGGGCTACAATGAGCAGTTCTTC.

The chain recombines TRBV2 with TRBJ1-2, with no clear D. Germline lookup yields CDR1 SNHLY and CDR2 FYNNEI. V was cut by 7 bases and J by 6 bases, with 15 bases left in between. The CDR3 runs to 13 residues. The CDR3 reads CASIRESRHGYTF. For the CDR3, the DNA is TGTGCCAGCATACGGGAGTCGAGGCATGGCTACACCTTC.

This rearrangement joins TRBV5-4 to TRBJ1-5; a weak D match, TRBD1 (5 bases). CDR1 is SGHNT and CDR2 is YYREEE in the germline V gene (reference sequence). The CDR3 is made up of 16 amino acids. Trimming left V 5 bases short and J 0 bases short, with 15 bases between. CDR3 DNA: TGTGCCAGCAGACACCGACAGCAATATAGCAATCAGCCCCAGCATTTT. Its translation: CASRHRQQYSNQPQHF.

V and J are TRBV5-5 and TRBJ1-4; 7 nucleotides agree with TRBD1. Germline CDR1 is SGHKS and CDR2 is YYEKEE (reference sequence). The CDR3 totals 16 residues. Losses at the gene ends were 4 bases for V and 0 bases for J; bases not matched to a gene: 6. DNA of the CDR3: TGTGCCAGCAGCCCGGGACAGCTCTCAACTAATGAAAAACTGTTTTTT. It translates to CASSPGQLSTNEKLFF.

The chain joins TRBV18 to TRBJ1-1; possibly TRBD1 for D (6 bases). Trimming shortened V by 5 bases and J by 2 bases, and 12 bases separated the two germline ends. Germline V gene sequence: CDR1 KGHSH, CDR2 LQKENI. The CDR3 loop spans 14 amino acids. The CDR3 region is CASSATGLNTEAFF. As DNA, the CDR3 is TGTGCCAGCTCAGCCACAGGGCTCAACACTGAAGCTTTCTTT.

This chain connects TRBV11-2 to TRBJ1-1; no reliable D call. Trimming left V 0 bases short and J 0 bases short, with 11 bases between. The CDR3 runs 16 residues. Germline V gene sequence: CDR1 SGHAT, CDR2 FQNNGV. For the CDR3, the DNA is TGTGCCAGCAGCTTAGATCGCCGTCGGGTGAACACTGAAGCTTTCTTT. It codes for CASSLDRRRVNTEAFF. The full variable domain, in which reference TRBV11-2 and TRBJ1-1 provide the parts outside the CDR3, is EAGVAQSPRYKIIEKRQSVAFWCNPISGHATLYWYQQILGQGPKLLIQFQNNGVVDDSQLPKDRFSAERLKGVDSTLKIQPAKLEDSAVYLCASSLDRRRVNTEAFFGQGTRLTVV.

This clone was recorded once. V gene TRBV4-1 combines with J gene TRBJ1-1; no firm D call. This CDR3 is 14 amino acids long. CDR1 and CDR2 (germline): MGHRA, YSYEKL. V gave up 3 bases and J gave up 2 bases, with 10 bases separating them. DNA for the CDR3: TGCGCCAGCAGCCAGTGGACGGGAAACACTGAAGCTTTCTTT. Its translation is CASSQWTGNTEAFF.

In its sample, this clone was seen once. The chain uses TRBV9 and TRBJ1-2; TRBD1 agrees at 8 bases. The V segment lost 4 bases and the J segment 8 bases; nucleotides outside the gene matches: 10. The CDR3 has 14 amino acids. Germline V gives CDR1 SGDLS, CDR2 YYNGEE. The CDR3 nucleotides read TGTGCCAGCAGCCTTAGGACAGGGACTGGGGGCTACACCTTC. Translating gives CASSLRTGTGGYTF.

Here the CDR3 reads CAATVQVGAFF. The CDR3 nucleotides are TGTGCCGCAACCGTTCAGGTGGGAGCTTTCTTT. The genes are TRBV30 and TRBJ1-1; D call uncertain. This CDR3 is 11 amino acids long. V lost 8 bases and J lost 10, with 17 bases in between. In germline, CDR1 is GTSNPN, CDR2 SVGIG (reference sequence). The full variable domain, in which reference TRBV30 and TRBJ1-1 provide the parts outside the CDR3, is SQTIHQWPATLVQPVGSPLSLECTVEGTSNPNLYWYRQAAGRGLQLLFYSVGIGQISSEVPQNLSASRPQDRQFILSSKKLLLSDSGFYLCAATVQVGAFFGQGTRLTVV.

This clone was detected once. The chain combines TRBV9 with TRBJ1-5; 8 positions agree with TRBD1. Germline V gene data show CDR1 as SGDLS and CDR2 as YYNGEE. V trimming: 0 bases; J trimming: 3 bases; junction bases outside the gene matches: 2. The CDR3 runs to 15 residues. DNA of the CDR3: TGTGCCAGCAGCGTAGGCCAGGGGGCCAATCAGCCCCAGCATTTT. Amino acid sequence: CASSVGQGANQPQHF.

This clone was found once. Here the CDR3 reads CASWGGSGANVLTF. CDR3 bases: TGTGCCAGCTGGGGGGGGTCTGGGGCCAACGTCCTGACTTTC. This chain uses TRBV7-8 with TRBJ2-6; TRBD2 agrees at 7 bases. Germline CDR1 is SGHVS and CDR2 is FQNEAQ. This CDR3 contains 14 residues. The junction had 2 bases not matched to a gene; V was cut back by 8 bases and J by 1 base.

The CDR3 protein is CASSPQGPGYGYTF. The CDR3 bases are TGTGCCAGCAGCCCCCAGGGCCCGGGCTATGGCTACACCTTC. The chain combines TRBV9 with TRBJ1-2; D might be TRBD1 (5 bases). Germline CDR1 SGDLS, CDR2 YYNGEE. The CDR3 extends over 14 amino acids. V was clipped by 4 bases and J by 4 bases, with 14 bases between them.

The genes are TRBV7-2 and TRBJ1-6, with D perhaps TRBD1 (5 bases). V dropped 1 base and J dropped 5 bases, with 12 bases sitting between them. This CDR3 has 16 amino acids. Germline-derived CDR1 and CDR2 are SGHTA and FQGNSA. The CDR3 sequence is CASSLVGGIDNSPLHF. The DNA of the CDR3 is TGTGCCAGCAGCTTAGTGGGGGGTATCGATAATTCACCCCTCCACTTT.

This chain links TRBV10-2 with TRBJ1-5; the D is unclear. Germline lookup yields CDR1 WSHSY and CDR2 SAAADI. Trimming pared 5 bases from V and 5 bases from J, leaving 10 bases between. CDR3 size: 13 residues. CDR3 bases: TGCGCCAGCAGTACAACAGCGGATCAGCCCCAGCATTTT. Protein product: CASSTTADQPQHF.

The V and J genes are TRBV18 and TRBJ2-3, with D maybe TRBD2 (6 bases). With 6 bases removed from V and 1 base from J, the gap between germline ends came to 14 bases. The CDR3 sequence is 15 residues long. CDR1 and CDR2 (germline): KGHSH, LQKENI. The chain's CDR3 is CASSLGGPGTDTQYF. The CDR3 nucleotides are TGTGCCAGCTCTCTCGGGGGTCCCGGCACAGATACGCAGTATTTT.

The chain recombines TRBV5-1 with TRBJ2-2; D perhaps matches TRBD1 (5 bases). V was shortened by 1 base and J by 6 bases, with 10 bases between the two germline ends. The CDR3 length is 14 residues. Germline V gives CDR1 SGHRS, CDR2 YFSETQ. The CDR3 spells CASSLKRGPGELFF. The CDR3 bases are TGCGCCAGCAGCTTGAAAAGGGGCCCCGGGGAGCTGTTTTTT.